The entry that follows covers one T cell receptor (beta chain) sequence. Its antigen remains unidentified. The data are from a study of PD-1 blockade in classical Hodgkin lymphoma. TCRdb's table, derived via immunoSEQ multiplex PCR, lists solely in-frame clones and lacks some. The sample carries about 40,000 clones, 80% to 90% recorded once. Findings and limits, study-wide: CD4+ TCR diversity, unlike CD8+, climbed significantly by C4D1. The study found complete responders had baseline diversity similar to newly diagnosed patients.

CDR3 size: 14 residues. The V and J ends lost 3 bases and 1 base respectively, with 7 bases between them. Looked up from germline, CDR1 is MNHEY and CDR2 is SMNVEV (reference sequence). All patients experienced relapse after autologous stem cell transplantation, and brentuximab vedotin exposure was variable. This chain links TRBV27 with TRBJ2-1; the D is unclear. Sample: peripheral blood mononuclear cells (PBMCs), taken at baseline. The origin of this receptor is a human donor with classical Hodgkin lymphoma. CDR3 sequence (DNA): TGTGCCAGCAGTTTTGATAGATCCTACAATGAGCAGTTCTTC. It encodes CASSFDRSYNEQFF.